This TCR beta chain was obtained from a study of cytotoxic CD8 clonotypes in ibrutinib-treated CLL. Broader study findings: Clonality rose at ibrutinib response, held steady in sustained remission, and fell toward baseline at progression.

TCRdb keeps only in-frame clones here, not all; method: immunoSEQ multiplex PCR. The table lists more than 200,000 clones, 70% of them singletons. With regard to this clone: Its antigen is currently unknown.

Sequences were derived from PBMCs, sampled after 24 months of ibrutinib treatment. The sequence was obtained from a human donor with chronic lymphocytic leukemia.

The CDR3: CASSLSGTGALGNQPQHF. In nucleotides, the CDR3 is TGTGCCAGCAGTTTATCCGGGACAGGGGCTCTGGGCAATCAGCCCCAGCATTTT. This chain joins TRBV27 and TRBJ1-5; 10 bases line up with TRBD1. Per the germline V gene, CDR1 is MNHEY and CDR2 is SMNVEV (reference sequence). The CDR3 spans 18 residues. Trimming removed 0 bases from V and 2 bases from J; junction bases left unmatched: 7.